This is a list of T cell receptor beta chains from one sample in a study of blood T cells in healthy people across ages. Using its own MiXCR run on the 5' RACE reads, TCRdb lists one record per CDR3 protein. The sample lists fewer than 950,000 distinct CDR3 sequences; 36% were seen once. The sample consisted of blood. The receptors were gathered from a man aged 18-30 years in good health. The CDR3 runs from the conserved cysteine through the conserved F or W. The D gene is left open where the match is weak. Not all rows give a size; the values are once, few, many and, for expanded clones, a class.

J	size	D	V	CDR3	DNA
TRBJ2-1	.	.	TRBV6-6	CASSADSLNEQFF	TGTGCCAGCAGTGCAGACAGCCTCAATGAGCAGTTCTTC
TRBJ1-2	.	TRBD1	TRBV3-1	CASSPSTGIGYGYTF	TGTGCCAGCAGCCCTTCGACAGGGATAGGCTATGGCTACACCTTC
TRBJ2-5	few	TRBD2	TRBV7-9	CASSLEGRTSGEETQYF	TGTGCCAGCAGTCTAGAGGGGAGGACTAGCGGGGAGGAGACCCAGTACTTC
TRBJ1-1	.	.	TRBV20-1	CSANFGVLNTEAFF	TGCAGTGCTAATTTCGGGGTTCTGAACACTGAAGCTTTCTTT
TRBJ1-2	.	TRBD1	TRBV6-1	CASSVSGTGNGYTF	TGTGCCAGCAGTGTATCCGGGACAGGGAACGGCTACACCTTC
TRBJ2-1	.	TRBD2	TRBV7-3	CASSPTSGDHNEQFF	TGTGCCAGCAGCCCTACTAGCGGCGACCACAATGAGCAGTTCTTC
TRBJ1-2	.	.	TRBV29-1	CSVERYFENGYTF	TGCAGCGTTGAACGGTACTTCGAAAATGGCTACACCTTC
TRBJ1-1	.	.	TRBV2	CASRRGTASEAFF	TGTGCCAGCAGGAGGGGGACCGCTAGTGAAGCTTTCTTT
TRBJ2-1	.	TRBD2	TRBV20-1	CSAPRRGSSYNEQFF	TGCAGTGCTCCGAGGCGGGGGAGCTCCTACAATGAGCAGTTCTTC
TRBJ2-1	.	TRBD2	TRBV20-1	CSARDAGGRGYNEQFF	TGCAGTGCTAGAGATGCGGGGGGGCGGGGATACAATGAGCAGTTCTTC
TRBJ1-4	few	.	TRBV2	CASNPLTHTNEKLFF	TGTGCCAGCAATCCCTTGACGCATACTAATGAAAAACTGTTTTTT
TRBJ2-2	few	.	TRBV7-3	CASSLKGARELFF	TGTGCCAGCAGCTTAAAAGGGGCTCGGGAGCTGTTTTTT
TRBJ2-7	.	.	TRBV5-6	CASSGGRPTYNEQYF	TGTGCCAGCAGCGGCGGACGACCGACCTACAATGAGCAGTACTTC
TRBJ1-5	many	.	TRBV5-5	CASSLEGRSNQPQHF	TGTGCCAGCAGCTTGGAGGGACGGTCCAATCAGCCCCAGCATTTT
TRBJ2-1	.	.	TRBV20-1	CSARGLDSYNEQFF	TGCAGTGCTAGGGGACTGGACTCCTACAATGAGCAGTTCTTC
TRBJ2-3	.	.	TRBV29-1	CSVGGSGADTQYF	TGCAGCGTTGGGGGGAGTGGCGCAGATACGCAGTATTTT
TRBJ1-1	.	TRBD1	TRBV20-1	CSASTTGQGDLLNTEAFF	TGCAGTGCTTCGACGACGGGACAGGGGGACTTGCTGAACACTGAAGCTTTCTTT
TRBJ1-1	.	TRBD1	TRBV7-2	CASSFYGTGLNTEAFF	TGTGCCAGCAGCTTCTACGGGACAGGCCTAAACACTGAAGCTTTCTTT
TRBJ1-1	.	TRBD1	TRBV10-3	CAISDGGGHTEAFF	TGTGCCATTAGCGACGGAGGGGGCCACACTGAAGCTTTCTTT
TRBJ2-4	.	.	TRBV4-3	CASSQDIGQGSAKNIQYF	TGCGCCAGCAGCCAAGATATCGGGCAGGGTTCGGCCAAAAACATTCAGTACTTC
TRBJ2-2	.	.	TRBV14	CASSQDGTGELFF	TGTGCCAGCAGCCAAGATGGCACCGGGGAGCTGTTTTTT
TRBJ2-7	.	.	TRBV6-2/TRBV6-3	CASSYRPQSAYEQYF	TGTGCCAGCAGTTACCGCCCTCAATCAGCCTACGAGCAGTACTTC
TRBJ2-7	few	.	TRBV2	CASSYVTVSYEQYF	TGTGCCAGCAGTTACGTGACAGTATCCTACGAGCAGTACTTC
TRBJ2-7	few	TRBD2	TRBV6-2/TRBV6-3	CASSYRAGLYYEQYF	TGTGCCAGCAGTTACCGAGCGGGGCTTTACTACGAGCAGTACTTC
TRBJ1-5	.	.	TRBV12-3/TRBV12-4	CASSFTGGSRNQPQHF	TGTGCCAGCAGTTTTACGGGGGGCTCACGCAATCAGCCCCAGCATTTT
TRBJ2-3	.	.	TRBV7-9	CASTQGGPTDTQYF	TGTGCCAGCACCCAAGGGGGTCCCACAGATACGCAGTATTTT